This T cell receptor beta chain was recorded in a study of blood T cell repertoires in COVID-19. Study summary: PBMCs, B-cell-depleted T cells, or T cells provided the cDNA or gDNA that made up the material.

Per the original data handling: Using reference gene primer amplification, nucleated cell counts were estimated. Sequencing used immunoSEQ multiplex PCR; TCRdb keeps in-frame clones, though not all of them. From that table come the V and J calls and clone size; the DNA was used to work out D and trimming. The table lists hundreds of thousands of clones, 80% of them singletons. The J segment lost 5 bases and the V segment lost 6 bases, leaving 3 bases of the junction unmatched. Germline-derived CDR1 and CDR2 are LNHDA and SQIVND (reference sequence). The CDR3 runs 13 residues. The study drew participants aged about 18 to 90 years from some 23 US areas. Each participant's cohort was designated according to participant-reported clinical history.

This clonotype was obtained from a man aged 30 to 39 with acute COVID-19. This chain links TRBV19 with TRBJ2-7; 11 bases are a match to TRBD1. The sample consisted of PBMCs or T cells enriched from blood (not recorded which). The CDR3 bases are TGTGCCAGTAGACGGACAGGGGGCCACGAGCAGTACTTC. Protein: CASRRTGGHEQYF.